Shown below are 9 T cell receptor beta chains from a single sample sequenced in a study of cytomegalovirus exposure and HLA in healthy donors. The method was immunoSEQ multiplex PCR; TCRdb's version includes in-frame clones alone and lacks a portion of them. The sample lists 100,000 to 120,000 clones, roughly 95% occurring once. The sample consisted of PBMCs. The origin of the receptors is a woman in her late teens or twenties in good health and CMV-seronegative.

The chain carries TRBV5-1 and TRBJ2-7; 8 bases fit TRBD1. This CDR3 spans 14 amino acids. Germline CDR1 is SGHRS and CDR2 is YFSETQ. With 0 bases clipped from V and 3 bases from J, the junction kept 2 bases outside the gene matches. Written as DNA, the CDR3 is TGCGCCAGCAGCTTGGGGACAGGGAACTACGAGCAGTACTTC. It codes for CASSLGTGNYEQYF. Variable domain in full (rest from reference TRBV5-1 and TRBJ2-7): KAGVTQTPRYLIKTRGQQVTLSCSPISGHRSVSWYQQTPGQGLQFLFEYFSETQRNKGNFPGRFSGRQFSNSRSEMNVSTLELGDSALYLCASSLGTGNYEQYFGPGTRLTVT.

The chain combines TRBV7-6 with TRBJ2-7; a weak D match, TRBD2 (6 bases). V was pared by 5 bases and J by 1 base, with 15 bases between. Germline V gene sequence: CDR1 SGHVS, CDR2 FNYEAQ. CDR3 size: 15 residues. This CDR3 is CASSATPGGSYEQYF. As DNA, the CDR3 is TGTGCCAGCAGCGCGACGCCCGGGGGATCCTACGAGCAGTACTTC. The full variable domain, rest sourced from reference TRBV7-6 and TRBJ2-7, is GAGVSQSPRYKVTKRGQDVALRCDPISGHVSLYWYRQALGQGPEFLTYFNYEAQQDKSGLPNDRFSAERPEGSISTLTIQRTEQRDSAMYRCASSATPGGSYEQYFGPGTRLTVT.

The chain is built from TRBV7-6 and TRBJ2-1, with a weak D call TRBD1 (6 bases). Germline V gene data show CDR1 as SGHVS and CDR2 as FNYEAQ. The CDR3 sequence is 15 residues long. Trimming pared 5 bases from V and 7 bases from J, leaving 18 bases between. This CDR3 is CASSRNTGTRNEQFF. The CDR3 DNA is TGTGCCAGCAGCAGAAACACAGGGACAAGGAATGAGCAGTTCTTC.

The chain combines TRBV9 with TRBJ1-2; 10 positions agree with TRBD1. This CDR3 comprises 15 residues. The V gene's germline CDR1 is SGDLS and CDR2 YYNGEE. V lost 3 bases, J lost 4 bases, and 6 bases stayed unmatched. The CDR3 nucleotides are TGTGCCAGCAGCGAAAAGGGACAGGGGTCCTATGGCTACACCTTC. Encoded protein: CASSEKGQGSYGYTF.

This CDR3 reads CASSLGLAGNTDTQYF. The CDR3 DNA is TGTGCCAGCAGCTTAGGACTAGCGGGGAACACAGATACGCAGTATTTT. The chain links TRBV7-9 to TRBJ2-3; 11 bases map to TRBD2. There are 16 residues in the CDR3. Losses at the gene ends were 1 base for V and 2 bases for J; bases not matched to a gene: 2. Looked up from germline, CDR1 is SEHNR and CDR2 is FQNEAQ (reference sequence).

This chain joins TRBV15 and TRBJ1-4, with 7 bases fitting TRBD1. J was trimmed by 4 bases and V by 5 bases; bases with no gene match: 7. This CDR3 contains 15 residues. From germline, CDR1 is LNHNV and CDR2 YYDKDF (reference sequence). The CDR3 here is CATSVSQGVNEKLFF. The DNA of the CDR3 is TGTGCCACCAGCGTAAGCCAGGGGGTTAATGAAAAACTGTTTTTT.

The chain uses TRBV28 and TRBJ1-2, with D uncertain. V gave up 10 bases and J gave up 1 base, with 16 bases separating them. CDR1 MDHEN and CDR2 SYDVKM come from the germline V gene. This CDR3 has 14 residues. Here the CDR3 reads CATAVQRRNYGYTF. For the CDR3, the DNA is TGTGCCACGGCGGTCCAGCGACGTAACTATGGCTACACCTTC.

In its sample, this clone was seen once. The gene calls are TRBV5-4 and TRBJ2-3, with TRBD2 identical over 9 bases. From germline, CDR1 is SGHNT and CDR2 YYREEE (reference sequence). Trimming took 1 base from V and 1 from J; bases not matched to a gene: 1. The CDR3 length is 15 residues. The DNA of the CDR3 is TGTGCCAGCAGCTTGTTAGCGGGGGGCACAGATACGCAGTATTTT. Translation: CASSLLAGGTDTQYF.

This clone was recorded once. V and J are TRBV5-1 and TRBJ2-1; TRBD1 agrees at 9 bases. The CDR3 loop spans 16 amino acids. J gave up 2 bases and V 2 bases, and 5 bases lay outside the gene matches. The germline gives CDR1 SGHRS, CDR2 YFSETQ. Here the CDR3 reads CASSLGGTGPYNEQFF. CDR3 DNA sequence: TGCGCCAGCAGCTTAGGCGGGACAGGGCCCTACAATGAGCAGTTCTTC.